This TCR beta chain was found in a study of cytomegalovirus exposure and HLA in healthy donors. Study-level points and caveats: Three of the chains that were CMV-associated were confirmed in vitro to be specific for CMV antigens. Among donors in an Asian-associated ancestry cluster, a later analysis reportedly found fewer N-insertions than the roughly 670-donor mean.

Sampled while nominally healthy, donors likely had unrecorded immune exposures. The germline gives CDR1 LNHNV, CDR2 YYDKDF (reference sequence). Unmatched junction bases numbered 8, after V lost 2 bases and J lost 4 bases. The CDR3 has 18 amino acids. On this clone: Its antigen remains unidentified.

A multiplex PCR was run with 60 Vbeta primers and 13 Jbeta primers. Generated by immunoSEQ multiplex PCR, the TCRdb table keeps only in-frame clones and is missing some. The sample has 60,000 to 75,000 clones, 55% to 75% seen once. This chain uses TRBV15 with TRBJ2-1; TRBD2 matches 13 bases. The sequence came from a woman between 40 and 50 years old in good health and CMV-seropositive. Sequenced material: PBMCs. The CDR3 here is CATSRTGLAGDLYNEQFF. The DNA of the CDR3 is TGTGCCACCAGCAGAACCGGACTAGCGGGGGACCTATACAATGAGCAGTTCTTC.